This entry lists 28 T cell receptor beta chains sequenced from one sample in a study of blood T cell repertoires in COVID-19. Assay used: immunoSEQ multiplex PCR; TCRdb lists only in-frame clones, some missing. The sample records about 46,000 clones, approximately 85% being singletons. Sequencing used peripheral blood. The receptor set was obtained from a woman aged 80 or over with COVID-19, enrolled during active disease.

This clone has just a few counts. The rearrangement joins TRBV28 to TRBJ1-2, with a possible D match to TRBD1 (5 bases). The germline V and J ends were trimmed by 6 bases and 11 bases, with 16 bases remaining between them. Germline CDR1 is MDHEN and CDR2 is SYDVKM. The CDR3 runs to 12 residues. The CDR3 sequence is CASSSSAGGYTF. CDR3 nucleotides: TGTGCCAGCAGCTCCTCGGCGGGGGGTTACACCTTC.

This CDR3 reads CASSQTGGAQYF. Written as DNA, the CDR3 is TGTGCCAGCAGCCAGACGGGGGGGGCGCAGTATTTT. The rearrangement uses TRBV3-1 (or the pseudogene TRBV3-2) and TRBJ2-3, with 8 nucleotides matching TRBD2. The CDR3 consists of 12 residues. CDR1 is LGHDT and CDR2 is YNNKEL in the germline V gene (reference sequence). Trimming removed 3 bases from V and 10 bases from J; junction bases left unmatched: 3.

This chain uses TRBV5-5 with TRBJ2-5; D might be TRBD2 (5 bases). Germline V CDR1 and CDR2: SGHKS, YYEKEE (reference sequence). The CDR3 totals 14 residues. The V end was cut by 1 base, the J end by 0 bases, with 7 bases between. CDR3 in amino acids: CASSLTGYQETQYF. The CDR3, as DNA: TGTGCCAGCAGCTTGACGGGGTACCAAGAGACCCAGTACTTC.

This CDR3 reads CASSVRDRVTYEQYF. For the CDR3, the DNA is TGTGCCAGCAGCGTCCGGGACAGGGTAACTTACGAGCAGTACTTC. The chain recombines TRBV7-2 with TRBJ2-7; 9 bases align to TRBD1. The CDR3 length is 15 residues. CDR1 and CDR2 (germline): SGHTA, FQGNSA. Trimming cost V 5 bases and J 4 bases; bases outside gene matches: 9.

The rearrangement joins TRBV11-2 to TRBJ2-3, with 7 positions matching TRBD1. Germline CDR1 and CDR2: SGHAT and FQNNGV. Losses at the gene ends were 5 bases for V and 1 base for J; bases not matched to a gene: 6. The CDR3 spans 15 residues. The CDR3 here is CASSLNGQGTDTQYF. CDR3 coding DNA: TGTGCCAGCAGCCTAAACGGACAGGGCACAGATACGCAGTATTTT.

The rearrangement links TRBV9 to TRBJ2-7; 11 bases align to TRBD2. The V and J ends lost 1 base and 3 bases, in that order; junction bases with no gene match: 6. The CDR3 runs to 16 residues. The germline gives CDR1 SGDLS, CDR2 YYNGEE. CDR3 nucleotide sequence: TGTGCCAGCAGCGTAAGTGGGACTAGCGGATACTACGAGCAGTACTTC. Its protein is CASSVSGTSGYYEQYF. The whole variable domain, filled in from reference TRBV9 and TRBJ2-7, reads DSGVTQTPKHLITATGQRVTLRCSPRSGDLSVYWYQQSLDQGLQFLIQYYNGEERAKGNILERFSAQQFPDLHSELNLSSLELGDSALYFCASSVSGTSGYYEQYFGPGTRLTVT.

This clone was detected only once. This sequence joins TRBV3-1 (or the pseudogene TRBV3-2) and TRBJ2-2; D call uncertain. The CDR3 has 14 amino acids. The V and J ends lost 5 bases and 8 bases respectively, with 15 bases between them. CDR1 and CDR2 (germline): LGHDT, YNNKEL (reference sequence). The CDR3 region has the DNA TGTGCCAGCAGCGCCGGTCCTTCATTGGGGGAGCTGTTTTTT. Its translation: CASSAGPSLGELFF.

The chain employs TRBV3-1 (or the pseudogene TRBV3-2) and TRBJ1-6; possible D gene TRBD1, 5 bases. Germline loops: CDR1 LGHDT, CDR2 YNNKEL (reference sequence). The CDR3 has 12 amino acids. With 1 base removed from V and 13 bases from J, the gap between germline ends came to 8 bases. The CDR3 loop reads CASSQARGPLHF. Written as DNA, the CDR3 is TGTGCCAGCAGCCAAGCGCGGGGCCCCCTCCACTTT.

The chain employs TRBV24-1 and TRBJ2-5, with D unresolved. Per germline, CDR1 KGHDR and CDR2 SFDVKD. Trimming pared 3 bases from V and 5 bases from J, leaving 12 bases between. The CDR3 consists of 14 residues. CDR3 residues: CATSDEGAGETQYF. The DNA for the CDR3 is TGTGCCACCAGTGATGAAGGCGCCGGGGAGACCCAGTACTTC.

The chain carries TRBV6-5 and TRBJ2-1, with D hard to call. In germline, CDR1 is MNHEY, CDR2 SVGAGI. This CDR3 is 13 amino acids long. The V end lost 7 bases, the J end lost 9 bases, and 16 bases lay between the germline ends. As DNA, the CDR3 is TGTGCCAGCACCAACCCCAATAGCTTTGAGCAGTTCTTC. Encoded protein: CASTNPNSFEQFF.

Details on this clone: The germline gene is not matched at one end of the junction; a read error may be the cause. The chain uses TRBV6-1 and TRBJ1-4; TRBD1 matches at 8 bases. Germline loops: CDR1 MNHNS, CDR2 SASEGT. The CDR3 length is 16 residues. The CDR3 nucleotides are TGTGCCAGCAGTCAAGCCAGGGGGCGTCTTGGTGAAAAACTGTTTTTT. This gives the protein CASSQARGRLGEKLFF.

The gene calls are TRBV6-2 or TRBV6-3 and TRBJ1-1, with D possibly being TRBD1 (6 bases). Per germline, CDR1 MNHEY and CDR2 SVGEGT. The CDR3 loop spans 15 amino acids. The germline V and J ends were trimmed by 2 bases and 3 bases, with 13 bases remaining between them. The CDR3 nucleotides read TGTGCCAGCAGTTACGAGGACAGACCGGACACTGAAGCTTTCTTT. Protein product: CASSYEDRPDTEAFF.

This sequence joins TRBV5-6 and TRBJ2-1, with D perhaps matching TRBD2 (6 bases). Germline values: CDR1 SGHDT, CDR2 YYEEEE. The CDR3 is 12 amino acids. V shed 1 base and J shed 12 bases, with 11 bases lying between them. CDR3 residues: CASSLRDFAQFF. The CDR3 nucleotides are TGTGCCAGCAGCTTGAGGGACTTCGCGCAGTTCTTC.

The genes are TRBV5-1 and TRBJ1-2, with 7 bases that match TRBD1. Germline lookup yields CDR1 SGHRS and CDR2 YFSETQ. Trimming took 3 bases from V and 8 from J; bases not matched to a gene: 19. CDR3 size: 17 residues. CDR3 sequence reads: CASSSTPSSTGDEGYTF. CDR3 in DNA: TGCGCCAGCAGCTCCACCCCCAGTTCAACAGGGGATGAGGGCTACACCTTC.

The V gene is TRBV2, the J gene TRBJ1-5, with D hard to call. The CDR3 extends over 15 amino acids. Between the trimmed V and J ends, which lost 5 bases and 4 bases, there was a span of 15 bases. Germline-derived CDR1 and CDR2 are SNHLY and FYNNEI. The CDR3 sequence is CASSLTEGGNQPQHF. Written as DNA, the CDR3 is TGTGCCAGCAGTTTAACGGAGGGAGGTAATCAGCCCCAGCATTTT.

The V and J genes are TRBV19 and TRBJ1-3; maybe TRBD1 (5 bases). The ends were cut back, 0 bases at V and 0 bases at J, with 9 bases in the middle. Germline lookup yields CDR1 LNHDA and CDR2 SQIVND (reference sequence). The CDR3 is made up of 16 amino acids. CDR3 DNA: TGTGCCAGTAGTATAGATGGCGACAGCTCTGGAAACACCATATATTTT. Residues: CASSIDGDSSGNTIYF. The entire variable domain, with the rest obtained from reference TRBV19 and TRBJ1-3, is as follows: DGGITQSPKYLFRKEGQNVTLSCEQNLNHDAMYWYRQDPGQGLRLIYYSQIVNDFQKGDIAEGYSVSREKKESFPLTVTSAQKNPTAFYLCASSIDGDSSGNTIYFGEGSWLTVV.

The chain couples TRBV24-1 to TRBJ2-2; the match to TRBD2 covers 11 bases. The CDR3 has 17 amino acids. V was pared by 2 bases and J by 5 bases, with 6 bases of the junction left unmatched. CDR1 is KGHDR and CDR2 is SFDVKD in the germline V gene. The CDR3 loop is CATSDYPGLADTGELFF. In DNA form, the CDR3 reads TGTGCCACCAGTGATTACCCGGGACTAGCGGATACCGGGGAGCTGTTTTTT.

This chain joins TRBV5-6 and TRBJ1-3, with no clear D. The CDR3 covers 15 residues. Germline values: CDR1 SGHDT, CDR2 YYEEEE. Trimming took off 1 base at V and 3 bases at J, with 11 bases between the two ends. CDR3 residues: CASSLRRISGNTIYF. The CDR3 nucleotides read TGTGCCAGCAGCTTGCGGAGGATTAGTGGAAACACCATATATTTT.

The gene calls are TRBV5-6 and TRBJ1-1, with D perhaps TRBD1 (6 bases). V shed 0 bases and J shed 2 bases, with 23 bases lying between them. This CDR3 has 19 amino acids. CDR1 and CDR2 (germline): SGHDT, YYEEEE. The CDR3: CASSLGGRVPGQANTEAFF. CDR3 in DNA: TGTGCCAGCAGCTTGGGGGGGCGAGTTCCGGGACAAGCAAACACTGAAGCTTTCTTT. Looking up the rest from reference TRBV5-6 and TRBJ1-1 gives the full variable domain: DAGVTQSPTHLIKTRGQQVTLRCSPKSGHDTVSWYQQALGQGPQFIFQYYEEEERQRGNFPDRFSGHQFPNYSSELNVNALLLGDSALYLCASSLGGRVPGQANTEAFFGQGTRLTVV.

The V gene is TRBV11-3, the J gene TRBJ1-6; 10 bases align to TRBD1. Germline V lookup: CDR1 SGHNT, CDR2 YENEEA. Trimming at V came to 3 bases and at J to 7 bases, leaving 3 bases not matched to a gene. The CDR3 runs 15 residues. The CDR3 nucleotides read TGTGCCAGCAGCTTCGGGACAGGGGAGAATTCACCCCTCCACTTT. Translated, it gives CASSFGTGENSPLHF.

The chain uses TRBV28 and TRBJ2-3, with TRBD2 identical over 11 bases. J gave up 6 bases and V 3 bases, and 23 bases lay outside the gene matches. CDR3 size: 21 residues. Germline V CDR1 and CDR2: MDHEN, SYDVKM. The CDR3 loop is CASSLGGGLAVFPNIRDTQYF. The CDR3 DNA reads TGTGCCAGCAGTTTGGGGGGGGGACTAGCGGTCTTTCCCAATATCCGGGATACGCAGTATTTT.

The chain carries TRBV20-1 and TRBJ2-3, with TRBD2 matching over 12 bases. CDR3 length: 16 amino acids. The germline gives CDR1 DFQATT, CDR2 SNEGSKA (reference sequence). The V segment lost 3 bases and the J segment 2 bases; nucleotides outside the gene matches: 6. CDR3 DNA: TGCAGTGCTAGTGCTCTAGCGGGGGGGAACACAGATACGCAGTATTTT. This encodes CSASALAGGNTDTQYF.

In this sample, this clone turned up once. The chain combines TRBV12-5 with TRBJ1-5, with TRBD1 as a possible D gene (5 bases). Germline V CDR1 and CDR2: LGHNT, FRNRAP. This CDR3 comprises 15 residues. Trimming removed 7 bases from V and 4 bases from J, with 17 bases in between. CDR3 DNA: TGTGCTAGTGCCCCTGGGGCGGAGTCGAATCAGCCCCAGCATTTT. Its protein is CASAPGAESNQPQHF.

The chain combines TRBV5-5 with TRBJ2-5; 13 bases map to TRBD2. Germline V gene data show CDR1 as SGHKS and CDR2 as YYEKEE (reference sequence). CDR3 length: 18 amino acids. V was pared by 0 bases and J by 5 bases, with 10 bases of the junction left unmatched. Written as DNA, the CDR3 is TGTGCCAGCAGCTTGGCGACTAGCGGGGGGCCTTCCCGGGAGACCCAGTACTTC. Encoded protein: CASSLATSGGPSRETQYF.

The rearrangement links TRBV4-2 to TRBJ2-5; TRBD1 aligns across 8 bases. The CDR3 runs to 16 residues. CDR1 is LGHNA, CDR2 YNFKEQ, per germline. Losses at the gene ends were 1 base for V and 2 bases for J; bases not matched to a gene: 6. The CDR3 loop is CASSQVAGQDQETQYF. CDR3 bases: TGTGCCAGCAGCCAAGTGGCGGGACAGGATCAAGAGACCCAGTACTTC.

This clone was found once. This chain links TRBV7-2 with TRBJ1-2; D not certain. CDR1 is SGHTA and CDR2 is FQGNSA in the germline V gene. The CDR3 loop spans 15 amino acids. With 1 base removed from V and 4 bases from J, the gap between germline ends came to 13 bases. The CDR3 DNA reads TGTGCCAGCAGCTTAGGGGGTACGGGAGGCTATGGCTACACCTTC. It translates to CASSLGGTGGYGYTF.

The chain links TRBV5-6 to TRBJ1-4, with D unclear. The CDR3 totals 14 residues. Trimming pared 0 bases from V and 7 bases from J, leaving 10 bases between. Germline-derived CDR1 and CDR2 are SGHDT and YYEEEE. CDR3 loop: CASSLGSVSEKLFF. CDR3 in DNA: TGTGCCAGCAGCTTGGGGTCGGTCTCTGAAAAACTGTTTTTT. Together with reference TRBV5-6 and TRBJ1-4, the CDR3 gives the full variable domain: DAGVTQSPTHLIKTRGQQVTLRCSPKSGHDTVSWYQQALGQGPQFIFQYYEEEERQRGNFPDRFSGHQFPNYSSELNVNALLLGDSALYLCASSLGSVSEKLFFGSGTQLSVL.

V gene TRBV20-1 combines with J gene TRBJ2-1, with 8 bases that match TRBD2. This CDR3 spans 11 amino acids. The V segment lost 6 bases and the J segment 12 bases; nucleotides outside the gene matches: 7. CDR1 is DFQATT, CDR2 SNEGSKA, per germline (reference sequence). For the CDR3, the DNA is TGCAGTGCCCCACTAAGCGGGGGGCAGTTCTTC. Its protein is CSAPLSGGQFF.